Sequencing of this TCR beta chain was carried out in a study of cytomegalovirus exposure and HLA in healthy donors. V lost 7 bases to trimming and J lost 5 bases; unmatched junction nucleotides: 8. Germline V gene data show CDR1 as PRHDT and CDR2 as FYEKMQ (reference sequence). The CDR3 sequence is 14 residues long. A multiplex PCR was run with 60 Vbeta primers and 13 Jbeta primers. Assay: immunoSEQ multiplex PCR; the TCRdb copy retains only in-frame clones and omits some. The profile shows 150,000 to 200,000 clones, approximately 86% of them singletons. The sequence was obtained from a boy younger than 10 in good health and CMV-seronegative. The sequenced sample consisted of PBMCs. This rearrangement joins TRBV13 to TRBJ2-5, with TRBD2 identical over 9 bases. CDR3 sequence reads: CASKERGVGETQYF. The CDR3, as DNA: TGTGCCAGCAAAGAGCGGGGGGTGGGGGAGACCCAGTACTTC.